One sample yielded the 21 T cell receptor beta chains listed below, sequenced in a study of blood T cell repertoires in COVID-19 (TCRdb year 2020). Libraries were constructed by the immunoSEQ multiplex PCR assay. TCRdb carries this immuneACCESS record with in-frame sequences only. Its versions omit some clonotypes, under half of them owing to an unresolved V gene in the studies checked, with the rest unexplained. This sample is represented by 140,000 or so clones; about four fifths of them were singletons. The top ten clonotypes cover roughly 3% of the sample. Sequenced: peripheral blood. The receptors stem from a woman aged 80 or older with acute or convalescent COVID-19.

The rearrangement joins TRBV6-6 to TRBJ1-3; tentative D call: TRBD1 (5 bases). Germline CDR1 reads MNHNY; CDR2 reads SVGAGI (reference sequence). The ends were cut back, 4 bases at V and 0 bases at J, with 7 bases in the middle. This CDR3 is 14 amino acids long. CDR3: CASSSQGSGNTIYF. CDR3 nucleotides: TGTGCCAGCAGTTCGCAGGGCTCTGGAAACACCATATATTTT.

The chain carries TRBV2 and TRBJ2-1; 7 nucleotides match TRBD1. Germline loops: CDR1 SNHLY, CDR2 FYNNEI. V was pared by 4 bases and J by 2 bases, with 5 bases of the junction left unmatched. This CDR3 contains 15 residues. The CDR3 here is CASSGEGAAYNEQFF. The CDR3 bases are TGTGCCAGCAGTGGCGAGGGGGCCGCCTACAATGAGCAGTTCTTC.

V and J are TRBV30 and TRBJ1-5, with unresolved D. Trimming took off 1 base at V and 5 bases at J, with 9 bases between the two ends. CDR1 GTSNPN and CDR2 SVGIG come from the germline V gene (reference sequence). The CDR3 totals 13 residues. The CDR3 DNA reads TGTGCCTGGAGTGGGGCTATTGATCAGCCCCAGCATTTT. Protein product: CAWSGAIDQPQHF.

In its sample, this clone was seen once. The rearrangement uses TRBV5-1 and TRBJ1-5; D gene ambiguous. The CDR3 length is 16 residues. Germline V CDR1 and CDR2: SGHRS, YFSETQ. V shed 3 bases and J shed 2 bases, with 15 bases lying between them. The CDR3 here is CASSSGRSQGNQPQHF. The CDR3 DNA reads as TGCGCCAGCAGCTCTGGCCGGTCCCAGGGCAATCAGCCCCAGCATTTT.

V is TRBV18 and J is TRBJ1-4; D call uncertain. Germline V gene data show CDR1 as KGHSH and CDR2 as LQKENI. V lost 2 bases and J lost 3, with 13 bases in between. CDR3 length equals 16 residues. For the CDR3, the DNA is TGTGCCAGCTCACCAATGGGAGCCCCCTCTAATGAAAAACTGTTTTTT. It yields the protein CASSPMGAPSNEKLFF.

This CDR3 reads CASSLSAVERMFGYTF. Here the CDR3 DNA reads TGTGCCAGCAGCCTTTCGGCGGTGGAGAGAATGTTTGGCTACACCTTC. The rearrangement joins TRBV7-9 to TRBJ1-2; D gene unclear. CDR1 and CDR2 from the germline V gene are SEHNR and FQNEAQ (reference sequence). The CDR3 is 16 residues long. Trimming stripped 5 bases from V and 7 bases from J, with 23 bases between.

This chain joins TRBV6-5 and TRBJ1-5, with D unresolved. CDR1 and CDR2 from the germline V gene are MNHEY and SVGAGI. The CDR3 length is 13 residues. The ends were cut back, 10 bases at V and 2 bases at J, with 12 bases in the middle. CDR3 nucleotides: TGTGCCACCCTTCGGGAGCGCAATCAGCCCCAGCATTTT. It is translated as CATLRERNQPQHF.

This clone was observed a handful of times. The rearrangement joins TRBV19 to TRBJ1-4; D not resolved. CDR1 and CDR2 from the germline V gene are LNHDA and SQIVND (reference sequence). This CDR3 is built from 13 residues. V was cut by 3 bases and J by 8 bases, with 10 bases left in between. The chain's CDR3 is CASSMGGLEKLFF. DNA for the CDR3: TGTGCCAGTAGTATGGGAGGCCTCGAAAAACTGTTTTTT.

V is TRBV12-3 or TRBV12-4 and J is TRBJ2-1, with D unclear. CDR3 length: 13 amino acids. Deletions cut 5 bases from V and 8 bases from J, with 13 bases between. This chain's CDR3 is CASSPGRRDEQFF. CDR3 DNA: TGTGCCAGCAGTCCCGGAAGACGGGATGAGCAGTTCTTC.

The chain employs TRBV28 and TRBJ1-2; TRBD1 aligns across 7 bases. V gave up 2 bases and J gave up 3 bases; unmatched junction bases: 9. The CDR3 totals 16 residues. CDR1 MDHEN and CDR2 SYDVKM come from the germline V gene. The CDR3 DNA sequence: TGTGCCAGCAGTTTAGCCGAGACAGGGTTAGACTATGGCTACACCTTC. Its protein is CASSLAETGLDYGYTF.

This clone was counted a few times. This chain uses TRBV3-1 (or the pseudogene TRBV3-2) with TRBJ1-4, with D hard to call. Germline-derived CDR1 and CDR2 are LGHDT and YNNKEL (reference sequence). V was pared by 8 bases and J by 6 bases, with 4 bases between. The CDR3 sequence is 10 residues long. DNA of the CDR3: TGTGCCAGCGGAGATGAAAAACTGTTTTTT. Translation: CASGDEKLFF.

The rearrangement links TRBV5-1 to TRBJ2-1; TRBD2 matches at 12 bases. J was trimmed by 10 bases and V by 0 bases; bases with no gene match: 11. The CDR3 contains 17 residues. Germline CDR1 SGHRS, CDR2 YFSETQ. The CDR3 reads CASSLAILAGGRQEQFF. CDR3 coding DNA: TGCGCCAGCAGCTTGGCCATCCTAGCGGGGGGGCGGCAGGAGCAGTTCTTC. Together with reference TRBV5-1 and TRBJ2-1, the CDR3 gives the full variable domain: KAGVTQTPRYLIKTRGQQVTLSCSPISGHRSVSWYQQTPGQGLQFLFEYFSETQRNKGNFPGRFSGRQFSNSRSEMNVSTLELGDSALYLCASSLAILAGGRQEQFFGPGTRLTVL.

This clone came up once. The V and J genes are TRBV19 and TRBJ2-1; TRBD1 matches at 9 bases. J was trimmed by 4 bases and V by 6 bases; bases with no gene match: 4. This CDR3 region has 14 residues. Germline V gene data show CDR1 as LNHDA and CDR2 as SQIVND (reference sequence). The CDR3 sequence is CASSRGTGYNEQFF. As DNA, the CDR3 is TGTGCCAGTAGCCGCGGGACAGGGTACAATGAGCAGTTCTTC.

This chain links TRBV11-2 with TRBJ2-2, with D perhaps TRBD1 (5 bases). V was trimmed by 6 bases and J by 5 bases, leaving 7 bases between them. The length of the CDR3 is 12 residues. Germline assignment: CDR1 SGHAT and CDR2 FQNNGV. In DNA, the CDR3 is TGTGCCAGCAGGGCAGGGACCGGGGAGCTGTTTTTT. Encoded protein: CASRAGTGELFF.

This clone has a handful of counts. V gene TRBV4-2 combines with J gene TRBJ2-1; 8 positions match TRBD2. The ends lost 0 bases at V and 4 bases at J; junction bases unmatched: 5. CDR3 length: 16 residues. Germline V gene lookup returns CDR1 LGHNA and CDR2 YNFKEQ. DNA for the CDR3: TGTGCCAGCAGCCAAGAAATAGCGGGGAGTTACAATGAGCAGTTCTTC. Translation gives CASSQEIAGSYNEQFF.

This rearrangement joins TRBV18 to TRBJ2-3, with 10 bases aligning to TRBD2. The CDR3 length is 15 residues. Germline CDR1 and CDR2: KGHSH and LQKENI. Trimming took 3 bases from V and 2 from J; bases not matched to a gene: 2. The CDR3 loop is CASSPLAGATDTQYF. The DNA of the CDR3 is TGTGCCAGCTCACCCCTAGCGGGGGCCACAGATACGCAGTATTTT.

In this sample, this clone turned up a few times. The DNA of the CDR3 is TGTGCCAGCAGTGAACGGGGGTTCCAAGGGGTTGTGCAGTTCTTC. Translating gives CASSERGFQGVVQFF. V usage is TRBV25-1 and J usage is TRBJ2-1, with D possibly TRBD2 on 6 matching bases. The V end lost 2 bases, the J end lost 12 bases, and 20 bases lay between the germline ends. Germline values: CDR1 MGHDK, CDR2 SYGVNS. The CDR3 loop spans 15 amino acids.

This clone has more than one count but fewer than ten. The chain links TRBV19 to TRBJ2-2; possibly TRBD2 for D (6 bases). V shed 3 bases and J shed 4 bases, with 15 bases lying between them. CDR1 and CDR2 (germline): LNHDA, SQIVND (reference sequence). This CDR3 comprises 16 residues. In nucleotides, the CDR3 is TGTGCCAGTAGTATCCCCCCATGGGGGGTCACCGGGGAGCTGTTTTTT. This encodes CASSIPPWGVTGELFF.

The chain couples TRBV2 to TRBJ1-5; 8 bases are shared with TRBD1. Germline lookup yields CDR1 SNHLY and CDR2 FYNNEI. Germline trimming cut 6 bases from V and 0 bases from J; bases unmatched to any gene: 1. The CDR3 sequence is 14 residues long. The CDR3 region is CASRTGVSNQPQHF. The CDR3 DNA is TGTGCCAGCAGGACAGGGGTTAGCAATCAGCCCCAGCATTTT.

This clone was counted between two and nine times. The J gene is TRBJ1-1, the V gene TRBV7-3; possible D gene TRBD1, 5 bases. Germline CDR1 reads SGHTA; CDR2 reads FQGTGA. The CDR3 is made up of 14 amino acids. V lost 5 bases to trimming and J lost 10 bases, with 20 bases between them. CDR3 DNA: TGTGCCAGCAGCAAAAGCTCTGACGGTAGGGGAGCTTTCTTT. Translated: CASSKSSDGRGAFF.

This clone was detected once. The chain uses TRBV6-2 or TRBV6-3 and TRBJ2-1; D is perhaps TRBD2 (6 bases). Between the trimmed V and J ends, which lost 5 bases and 6 bases, there was a span of 14 bases. This CDR3 spans 14 amino acids. Germline CDR1 and CDR2: MNHEY and SVGEGT. As DNA, the CDR3 is TGTGCCAGCAGTCAGAGGACTACCACCAATGAGCAGTTCTTC. It encodes CASSQRTTTNEQFF.